This TCR beta chain came from a study of T cells in Graves' hyperthyroidism and ophthalmopathy. This clonotype occurred many times. Amplification of TCR beta CDR3 regions was performed using RNA transcripts as template. A set of HTBI primers served as the primers for a first-round RT-PCR of the TCR CDR3. TCRdb recomputed calls from the multiplex PCR reads with MiXCR, one row per CDR3 protein. The table records 700,000 or so distinct CDR3 sequences, roughly 15% of them present only once. Germline CDR1 reads SGHTA; CDR2 reads FQGTGA. The CDR3 spans 15 residues. V dropped 8 bases and J dropped 4 bases, with 18 bases sitting between them.

The V and J genes are TRBV7-3 and TRBJ2-1, with D uncertain. The sequenced material came from blood. The origin of this receptor is a woman between 45 and 65 years old with Graves' ophthalmopathy. The DNA of the CDR3 is TGTGCCAGCTCGCTTGGGCTCACGATGTACAATGAGCAGTTCTTC. Translation: CASSLGLTMYNEQFF.